These 8 T cell receptor beta chains originate from one sample sequenced in a study of cytomegalovirus exposure and HLA in healthy donors. Primers included in the PCR were 60 Vbeta and 13 Jbeta primers. Libraries were prepared by immunoSEQ multiplex PCR; TCRdb keeps only in-frame clonotypes and omits some of them. Here the sample spans under 200,000 clones, 70% to 90% being singletons. Sequenced material: PBMCs. These receptors all come from a young woman in good health and CMV-seronegative.

The J gene is TRBJ1-1, the V gene TRBV19, with a tentative D call TRBD1 (6 bases). The CDR3 is made up of 10 amino acids. V dropped 9 bases and J dropped 8 bases, with 10 bases sitting between them. CDR1 LNHDA and CDR2 SQIVND come from the germline V gene (reference sequence). CDR3 in amino acids: CARWTAEAFF. The CDR3 DNA reads as TGTGCCAGATGGACAGCAGAAGCTTTCTTT.

The gene calls are TRBV5-1 and TRBJ2-7; possibly TRBD2 for D (6 bases). This CDR3 has 14 amino acids. Germline values: CDR1 SGHRS, CDR2 YFSETQ. V was clipped by 4 bases and J by 2 bases, with 13 bases between them. The DNA for the CDR3 is TGCGCCAGCAGCCCCTCCCCGGGGGCCTACGAGCAGTACTTC. This codes for CASSPSPGAYEQYF.

This clone occurred once. The chain links TRBV4-1 to TRBJ2-7, with D possibly TRBD1 on 7 matching bases. This CDR3 spans 18 amino acids. Germline V gene sequence: CDR1 MGHRA, CDR2 YSYEKL. Trimming took off 2 bases at V and 3 bases at J, with 23 bases between the two ends. CDR3 sequence reads: CASSQRTPGTEEGYEQYF. CDR3 in DNA: TGCGCCAGCAGCCAACGAACACCGGGGACAGAGGAGGGCTACGAGCAGTACTTC.

V usage is TRBV19 and J usage is TRBJ2-5; weak D call: TRBD2 (6 bases). The germline V gene encodes CDR1 LNHDA and CDR2 SQIVND (reference sequence). V lost 8 bases, J lost 0 bases, and 13 bases lay in between. The CDR3 has 14 residues. The CDR3 spells CASSRELYQETQYF. The CDR3 region has the DNA TGTGCCAGTTCTCGGGAGCTATACCAAGAGACCCAGTACTTC.

The chain joins TRBV19 to TRBJ2-2; tentatively, D is TRBD2 (5 bases). V was shortened by 2 bases and J by 6 bases, with 13 bases between the two germline ends. This CDR3 has 15 residues. Per germline, CDR1 LNHDA and CDR2 SQIVND (reference sequence). The CDR3 nucleotides read TGTGCCAGTAGTATACTGGAGGTTTGGGCCGGGGAGCTGTTTTTT. This gives the protein CASSILEVWAGELFF.

This chain connects TRBV11-2 to TRBJ2-1, with D tentatively TRBD2 (6 bases). The CDR3 sequence is 17 residues long. Trimming left V 5 bases short and J 0 bases short, with 17 bases between. Germline values: CDR1 SGHAT, CDR2 FQNNGV. CDR3 residues: CASSPPPGAPSYNEQFF. CDR3 DNA sequence: TGTGCCAGCAGCCCCCCCCCGGGAGCTCCCTCCTACAATGAGCAGTTCTTC.

This chain uses TRBV4-1 with TRBJ2-3; 8 bases align to TRBD2. Germline loops: CDR1 MGHRA, CDR2 YSYEKL. The CDR3 contains 17 residues. The V gene end was trimmed by 4 bases and the J gene end by 2 bases; junction bases not matched to a gene: 11. CDR3 coding DNA: TGCGCCAGCAGCCCCCATTCGGGCGGGAGGAACACAGATACGCAGTATTTT. The encoded protein is CASSPHSGGRNTDTQYF.

This clone has just one count. This rearrangement joins TRBV7-3 to TRBJ2-1; a weak D match, TRBD1 (6 bases). The CDR3 totals 15 residues. V lost 9 bases and J lost 1, with 16 bases in between. Germline V CDR1 and CDR2: SGHTA, FQGTGA. The CDR3 sequence: CASASGTTSYNEQFF. Here the CDR3 DNA reads TGTGCCAGTGCCTCGGGGACAACGTCCTACAATGAGCAGTTCTTC.